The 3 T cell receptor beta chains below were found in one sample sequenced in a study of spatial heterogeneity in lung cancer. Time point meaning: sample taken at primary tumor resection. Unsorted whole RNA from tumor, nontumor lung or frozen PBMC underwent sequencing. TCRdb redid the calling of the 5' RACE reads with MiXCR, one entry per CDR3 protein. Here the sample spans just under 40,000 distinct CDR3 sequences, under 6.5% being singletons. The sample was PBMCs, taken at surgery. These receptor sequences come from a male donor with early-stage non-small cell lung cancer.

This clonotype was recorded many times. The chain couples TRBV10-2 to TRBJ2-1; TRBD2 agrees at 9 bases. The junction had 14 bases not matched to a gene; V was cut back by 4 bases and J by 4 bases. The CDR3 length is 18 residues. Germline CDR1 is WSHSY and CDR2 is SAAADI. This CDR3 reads CASSGGHLAGFPYNEQFF. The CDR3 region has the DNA TGCGCCAGCAGTGGGGGTCACCTAGCGGGGTTTCCTTACAATGAGCAGTTCTTC.

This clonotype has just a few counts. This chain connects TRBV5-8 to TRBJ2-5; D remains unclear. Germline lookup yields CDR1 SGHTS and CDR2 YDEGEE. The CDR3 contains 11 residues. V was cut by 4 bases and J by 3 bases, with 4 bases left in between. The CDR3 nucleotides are TGTGCCAGCAGCCCGAAAGAGACCCAGTACTTC. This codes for CASSPKETQYF.

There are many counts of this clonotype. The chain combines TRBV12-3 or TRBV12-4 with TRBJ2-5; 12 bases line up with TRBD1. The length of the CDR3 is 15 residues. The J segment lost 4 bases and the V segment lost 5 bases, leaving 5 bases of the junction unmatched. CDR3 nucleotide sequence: TGTGCCAGCAGTGGGGGACAGGGGGCTGGAGAGACCCAGTACTTC. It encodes CASSGGQGAGETQYF.